What follows is one TCR beta chain and its context. The target antigen is unknown. This sample stems from a study of shared clonotypes between healthy human individuals. Study results and caveats: The study found lower generation probabilities in non-shared clonotypes than in those shared by all four donors.

It was CD45RO-negative cells, positively selected for CCR7, that made up naive CD8 cells, with terminally differentiated effector memory CD45RA+ cells excluded. Trimming cost V 6 bases and J 7 bases; bases outside gene matches: 11. From germline, CDR1 is MNHEY and CDR2 SMNVEV (reference sequence). The CDR3 extends over 14 amino acids. A deep-level run was used for the assay. Each cell subset's genomic DNA was divided evenly among several immunoSEQ plates. Replicate PCRs run on sorted subsets employed about 220 ng DNA, 30,000 to 35,000 T cell genomes. Generated by immunoSEQ multiplex PCR, the TCRdb table keeps only in-frame clones and is missing some. Among around 600,000 clones listed, roughly 95% were seen once.

The sample taken for sequencing was naive CD8+ T cells sorted from blood. This clonotype was obtained from a woman aged 25 to 39 in good health. V gene TRBV27 combines with J gene TRBJ1-2; 7 bases are a match to TRBD1. Here the CDR3 reads CASRRLETGTGYTF. CDR3 sequence (DNA): TGTGCCAGCAGAAGGTTAGAGACAGGGACTGGCTACACCTTC.